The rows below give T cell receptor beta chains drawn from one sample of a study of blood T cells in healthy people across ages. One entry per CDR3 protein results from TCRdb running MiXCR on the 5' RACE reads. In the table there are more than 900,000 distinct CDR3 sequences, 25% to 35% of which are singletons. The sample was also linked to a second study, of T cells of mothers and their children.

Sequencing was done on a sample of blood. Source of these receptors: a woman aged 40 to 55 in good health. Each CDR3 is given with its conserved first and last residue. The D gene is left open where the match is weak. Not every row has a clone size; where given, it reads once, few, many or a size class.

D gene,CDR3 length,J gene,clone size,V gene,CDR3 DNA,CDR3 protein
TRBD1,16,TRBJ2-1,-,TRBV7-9,TGTGCCAGCAGCTCGAAAACAGGGGCTCGTTACAATGAGCAGTTCTTC,CASSSKTGARYNEQFF
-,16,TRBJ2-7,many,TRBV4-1,TGCGCCAGCAGCCAAGATGGTCTTCTTGTGGGGGACGAGCAGTACTTC,CASSQDGLLVGDEQYF
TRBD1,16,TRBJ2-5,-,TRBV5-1,TGCGCCAGCAGCTACACAGGGGGGATTTCTCAAGAGACCCAGTACTTC,CASSYTGGISQETQYF
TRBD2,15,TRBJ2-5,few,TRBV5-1,TGCGCCAGCAGCTCGGGACTAGCGGGGAGGGAGACCCAGTACTTC,CASSSGLAGRETQYF
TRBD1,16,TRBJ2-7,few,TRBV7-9,TGTGCCAGCAGCCTCCGCCCGGGACAGGGAGATTACGAGCAGTACTTC,CASSLRPGQGDYEQYF
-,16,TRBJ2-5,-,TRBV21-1,TGTGCCAGCAGCATGCCATCCGGGACAAAATCCTACGGGCAGTACTTC,CASSMPSGTKSYGQYF
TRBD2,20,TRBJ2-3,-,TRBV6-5,TGTGCCAGCAGTTCACAGAGACTAGCGGGGGGGCCTGACTCCACAGATACGCAGTATTTT,CASSSQRLAGGPDSTDTQYF
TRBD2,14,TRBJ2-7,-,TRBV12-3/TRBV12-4,TGTGCCAGCAGTTTAGGCGGGGGGGTTGGCGAGCAGTACTTC,CASSLGGGVGEQYF
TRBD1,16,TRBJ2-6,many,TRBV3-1,TGTGCCAGCAGCGACCGGGACAGGGGGAGGGCCAACGTCCTGACTTTC,CASSDRDRGRANVLTF
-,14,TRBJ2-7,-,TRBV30,TGTGCCTGGAGTGTAGGTGGCAGCACCTACGAGCAGTACTTC,CAWSVGGSTYEQYF
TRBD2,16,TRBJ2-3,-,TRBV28,TGTGCCAGCAGGGGACTAGCGGGGGGGAGCACAGATACGCAGTATTTT,CASRGLAGGSTDTQYF
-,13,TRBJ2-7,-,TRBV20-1,TGCAGTGCCGACAGTCCGGTTTTTAACGAGCAGTACTTC,CSADSPVFNEQYF
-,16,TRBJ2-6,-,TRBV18,TGTGCCAGCTCACCAGTTCTGCACTCTGGGGCCAACGTCCTGACTTTC,CASSPVLHSGANVLTF
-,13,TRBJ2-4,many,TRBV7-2,TGTGCCAGCAGCTTAGGGCTAAATAACATTCAGTACTTC,CASSLGLNNIQYF
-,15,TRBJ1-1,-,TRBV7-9,TGTGCCAGCAGCTTAGCAGGGGGGAGTACCACTGAAGCTTTCTTT,CASSLAGGSTTEAFF
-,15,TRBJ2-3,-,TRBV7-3,TGTGCCAGCAGCCCCCGCGGGGTATACACAGATACGCAGTATTTT,CASSPRGVYTDTQYF
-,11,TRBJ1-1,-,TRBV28,TGTGCCACCGGGGACAACATAGGAGCTTTCTTT,CATGDNIGAFF
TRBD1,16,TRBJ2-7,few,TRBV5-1,TGCGCCAGCAGCTTGGGGGCCGGGACAGCGAACTACGAGCAGTACTTC,CASSLGAGTANYEQYF
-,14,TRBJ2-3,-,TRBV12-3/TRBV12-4,TGTGCCAGCAGTTTAGCTAGGGGCGGTGATGTGCAGTATTTT,CASSLARGGDVQYF
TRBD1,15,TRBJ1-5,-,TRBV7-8,TGTGCCAGCAGCAAAATCGGGACAGACAATCAGCCCCAGCATTTT,CASSKIGTDNQPQHF
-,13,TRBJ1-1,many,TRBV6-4,TGTGCCAGCAGTGCCTCGACAGTCACTGAAGCTTTCTTT,CASSASTVTEAFF
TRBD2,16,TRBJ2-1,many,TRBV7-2,TGTGCCAGCAGCTTAGATTTTCTAGCGGGGGGAAATGAGCAGTTCTTC,CASSLDFLAGGNEQFF
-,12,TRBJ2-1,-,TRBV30,TGTGCCTGGAGGGAGGTGTACAATGAGCAGTTCTTC,CAWREVYNEQFF
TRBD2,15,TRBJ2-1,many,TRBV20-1,TGCAGTGCTAGAAAGTCTAGCGGGGGATACAATGAGCAGTTCTTC,CSARKSSGGYNEQFF
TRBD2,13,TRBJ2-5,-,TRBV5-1,TGCGCCAGCAGCCGGGGGGATGACAGCCCCCAGTACTTC,CASSRGDDSPQYF
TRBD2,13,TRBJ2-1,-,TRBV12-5,TGTGCTAGTGGTTTGGCCTTTAGCGGGGAGAAGTTCTTC,CASGLAFSGEKFF
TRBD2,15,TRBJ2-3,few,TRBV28,TGTGCCAGCCTTTCGGCGGGGGGGCCCCCCGATACGCAGTATTTT,CASLSAGGPPDTQYF
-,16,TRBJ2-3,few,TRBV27,TGTGCCAGCAGTTTGGGGACAAGGACGGCCCTGGATACGCAGTATTTT,CASSLGTRTALDTQYF
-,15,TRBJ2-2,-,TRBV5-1,TGCGCCAGCAGCTCTGGACAAGAGGGCACCGGGGAGCTGTTTTTT,CASSSGQEGTGELFF
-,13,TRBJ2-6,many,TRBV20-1,TGCAGTGCTAGACCCCCTGGGGCCAACGTCCTGACTTTC,CSARPPGANVLTF
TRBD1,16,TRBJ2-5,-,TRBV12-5,TGTGCTAGTGGTCTAATCAGTGGGACAGGGAGAGAGACCCAGTACTTC,CASGLISGTGRETQYF
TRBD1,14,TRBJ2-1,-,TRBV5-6,TGTGCCAGCAGCTGGACAGGGGTATTACATGAGCAGTTCTTC,CASSWTGVLHEQFF
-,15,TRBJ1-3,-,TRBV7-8,TGTGCCAGCAGCCGCCGGGCCAACTCTGGAAACACCATATATTTT,CASSRRANSGNTIYF
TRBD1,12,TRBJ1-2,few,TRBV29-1,TGCAGCGTCCTCAACCAGGGGGGTGGCTACACCTTC,CSVLNQGGGYTF
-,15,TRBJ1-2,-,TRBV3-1,TGTGCCAGCAGCCAAGATTACCCGGTGGGGTATGGCTACACCTTC,CASSQDYPVGYGYTF
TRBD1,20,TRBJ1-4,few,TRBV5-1,TGCGCCAGCAGCTTGGGCCGGGCAGGGGGCTTCATGGCAACTAATGAAAAACTGTTTTTT,CASSLGRAGGFMATNEKLFF
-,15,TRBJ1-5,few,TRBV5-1,TGCGCCAGCAGCCTCCTGCCACCGGGCAGACAGCCCCAGCATTTT,CASSLLPPGRQPQHF
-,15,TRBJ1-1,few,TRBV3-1,TGTGCCAGCAGCCGATGGAACAGTTTGAACACTGAAGCTTTCTTT,CASSRWNSLNTEAFF
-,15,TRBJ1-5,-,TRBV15,TGTGCCACCAGCAGGTCCTTGGGGGGGAACCAGCCCCAGCATTTT,CATSRSLGGNQPQHF
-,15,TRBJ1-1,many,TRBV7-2,TGTGCCAGCAGCTTACGTCCAGGACAGAACACTGAAGCTTTCTTT,CASSLRPGQNTEAFF
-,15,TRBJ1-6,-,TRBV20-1,TGCAGTGCTAGGACGTCCCCGGCAGGGAATTCACCCCTCCACTTT,CSARTSPAGNSPLHF
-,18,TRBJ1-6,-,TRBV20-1,TGCAGTGCTTATTCCGGGACGGACCTCAGCTCCTATAATTCACCCCTCCACTTT,CSAYSGTDLSSYNSPLHF
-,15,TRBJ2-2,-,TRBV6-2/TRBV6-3,TGTGCCAGCAGTACAACGGGGTTGGACACCGGGGAGCTGTTTTTT,CASSTTGLDTGELFF
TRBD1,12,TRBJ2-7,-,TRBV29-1,TGCAGCTCACGGGACAGCCCCTACGAGCAGTACTTC,CSSRDSPYEQYF
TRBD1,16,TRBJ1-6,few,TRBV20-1,TGCAGTGCCCTTGTGGGACAGAGCTCCTATAATTCACCCCTCCACTTT,CSALVGQSSYNSPLHF
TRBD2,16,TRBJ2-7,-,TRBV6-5,TGTGCCAGCAGGGCCTATGTAGCGGGGGGGACCTACGAGCAGTACTTC,CASRAYVAGGTYEQYF
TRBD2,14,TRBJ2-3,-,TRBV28,TGTGCCAGCAGCCCAGCGGGGTATGTAGATACGCAGTATTTT,CASSPAGYVDTQYF
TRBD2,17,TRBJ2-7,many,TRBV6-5,TGTGCCAGCAGTTACCTTTCCCCGGGACTAGCGGTTTACGAGCAGTACTTC,CASSYLSPGLAVYEQYF
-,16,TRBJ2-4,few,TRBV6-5,TGTGCCAGCAGTAACCGGGCTCGGACGGCCAAAAACATTCAGTACTTC,CASSNRARTAKNIQYF
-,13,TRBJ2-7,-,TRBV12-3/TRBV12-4,TGTGCCAGCAGTTTATATGGAGCCTACGAGCAGTACTTC,CASSLYGAYEQYF
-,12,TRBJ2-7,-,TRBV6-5,TGTGCCAGCAGTTCTCGGATCGGTGAGCAGTACTTC,CASSSRIGEQYF
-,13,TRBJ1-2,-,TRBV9,TGTGCCAGCAGTTTACGGGGCTTAAACGGCTACACCTTC,CASSLRGLNGYTF
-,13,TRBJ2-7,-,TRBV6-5,TGTGCCAGCGCCAGGGGGGATCGGGACGAGCAGTACTTC,CASARGDRDEQYF